The entry below gives a single T cell receptor (beta chain) sequence along with its context. Assay: immunoSEQ multiplex PCR; the TCRdb copy retains only in-frame clones and omits some. The sample includes about 140,000 clones, about 87% of them seen just once. These data originate in a study of blood T cell repertoires in COVID-19. In germline, CDR1 is KGHDR, CDR2 SFDVKD. The CDR3 is made up of 15 amino acids. J gave up 9 bases and V 3 bases, and 7 bases lay outside the gene matches. The TCR comes from a human donor with COVID-19, enrolled during active disease. The donor label of this sample is uncertain. The chain recombines TRBV24-1 with TRBJ2-1, with 10 bases lining up with TRBD2. Sequencing was performed on peripheral blood. CDR3: CATSDSSGRAGEQFF. The CDR3 nucleotides are TGTGCCACCAGTGATAGCAGCGGGAGGGCAGGTGAGCAGTTCTTC.